A single sample is the source of the 19 T cell receptor beta chains below, sequenced in a study of T cells in Graves' hyperthyroidism and ophthalmopathy. Amplification of TCR beta CDR3 regions used RNA as the template. First-round RT-PCR with HTBI primers amplified the TCR CDR3 region. TCRdb re-called the multiplex PCR reads through MiXCR, storing one row per CDR3 protein. This table holds about 610,000 distinct CDR3 sequences, about half found once. Material for sequencing was peripheral blood or thyroid tissue (not recorded which). The receptors were sampled from a woman aged 18-29 years with Graves' hyperthyroidism.

This chain uses TRBV2 with TRBJ1-1; unclear D gene. Germline loops: CDR1 SNHLY, CDR2 FYNNEI. This CDR3 contains 14 residues. Trimming removed 7 bases from V and 4 bases from J, with 16 bases in between. This CDR3 is CASTLGGSGTEAFF. CDR3 coding DNA: TGTGCCAGCACCCTCGGTGGATCGGGCACTGAAGCTTTCTTT.

J is TRBJ2-5 and V is TRBV7-2; TRBD2 is a possible D gene (6 bases). The CDR3 is 14 residues long. Between the trimmed V and J ends, which lost 1 base and 9 bases, there was a span of 15 bases. The V gene's germline CDR1 is SGHTA and CDR2 FQGNSA. CDR3 region: CASSLGAEGQPQYF. In DNA form, the CDR3 reads TGTGCCAGCAGCTTAGGCGCGGAGGGGCAGCCCCAGTACTTC.

This clonotype was picked up one time. The V gene is TRBV15, the J gene TRBJ2-7, with 9 bases matching TRBD2. Germline V CDR1 and CDR2: LNHNV, YYDKDF (reference sequence). The CDR3 has 15 amino acids. CDR3 DNA: TGTGCTAGTCCAGAACCAGCGGGAGGAGACTACGAGCAGTACTTC. The encoded protein is CASPEPAGGDYEQYF.

The chain uses TRBV2 and TRBJ1-5, with D possibly matching TRBD1 (5 bases). V was clipped by 7 bases and J by 14 bases, with 18 bases between them. The CDR3 consists of 12 residues. CDR1 SNHLY and CDR2 FYNNEI come from the germline V gene. The DNA of the CDR3 is TGTGCCAGCACCCTCCGGACAACCTACGAGCATTTT. Protein: CASTLRTTYEHF.

This clonotype has a single count. A much larger clone differs by one base, so this may be a read error. The genes are TRBV7-2 and TRBJ1-4; D is ambiguous. The CDR3 contains 18 residues. The germline gives CDR1 SGHTA, CDR2 FQGNSA. V dropped 5 bases and J dropped 2 bases, with 21 bases sitting between them. CDR3 coding DNA: TGTGCCAGCAGCGTCGGAGAAACTTTGGGATGGACTAATGAAAAACTGTTTTTT. The encoded protein is CASSVGETLGWTNEKLFF.

This chain links TRBV20-1 with TRBJ1-1; the D is unclear. Trimming left V 3 bases short and J 8 bases short, with 16 bases between. Germline CDR1 is DFQATT and CDR2 is SNEGSKA (reference sequence). This CDR3 spans 13 amino acids. Here the CDR3 DNA reads TGCAGTGCTAGGACCGGTGGTGATTACGAAGCTTTCTTT. It translates to CSARTGGDYEAFF.

There are many counts of this clonotype. J is TRBJ2-2 and V is TRBV12-3 or TRBV12-4; perhaps TRBD2 as D (5 bases). CDR3 size: 12 residues. V was clipped by 8 bases and J by 6 bases, with 10 bases between them. CDR3 nucleotides: TGTGCCAGCTCTACTAGTGCCGGGGAGCTGTTTTTT. It specifies CASSTSAGELFF.

This clonotype was recorded at least ten times. The chain's CDR3 is CASSLTGGAETQYF. CDR3 DNA sequence: TGTGCCAGCAGCCTCACAGGGGGCGCAGAGACCCAGTACTTC. V is TRBV13 and J is TRBJ2-5, with 9 bases fitting TRBD1. The J segment lost 4 bases and the V segment lost 5 bases, leaving 5 bases of the junction unmatched. This CDR3 region has 14 residues. In germline, CDR1 is PRHDT, CDR2 FYEKMQ (reference sequence).

The chain joins TRBV27 to TRBJ2-7; D possibly corresponds to TRBD1 (6 bases). Trimming removed 5 bases at V and 9 bases at J, with 14 bases between. Germline values: CDR1 MNHEY, CDR2 SMNVEV (reference sequence). The CDR3 has 12 amino acids. In DNA, the CDR3 is TGTGCCAGCAGTCCCACAGGGAACCGGCAGTACTTC. As protein: CASSPTGNRQYF.

The J gene is TRBJ1-2, the V gene TRBV2, with TRBD1 identical over 9 bases. V was clipped by 6 bases and J by 3 bases; unmatched bases: 5. The CDR3 loop spans 14 amino acids. Germline CDR1 and CDR2: SNHLY and FYNNEI. The DNA for the CDR3 is TGTGCCAGCAGAGCCGGGACAGGGTACTATGGCTACACCTTC. Residues: CASRAGTGYYGYTF.

The V call is TRBV28, the J call TRBJ1-1, with D unresolved. Deletions cut 5 bases from V and 1 base from J, with 20 bases between. Germline loops: CDR1 MDHEN, CDR2 SYDVKM. This CDR3 is built from 17 residues. The DNA for the CDR3 is TGTGCCAGCAGTCCTCCCTGGATTCAACAGACGAACACTGAAGCTTTCTTT. This encodes CASSPPWIQQTNTEAFF.

This clonotype has a handful of counts. This chain links TRBV9 with TRBJ1-6; 7 nucleotides align to TRBD1. This CDR3 contains 16 residues. CDR1 is SGDLS and CDR2 is YYNGEE in the germline V gene. V lost 7 bases to trimming and J lost 4 bases; unmatched junction nucleotides: 11. CDR3 in amino acids: CASSPLSGQYNSPLHF. The DNA for the CDR3 is TGTGCCAGCTCACCCCTTTCGGGACAGTATAATTCACCCCTCCACTTT.

The chain uses TRBV3-1 and TRBJ2-7; TRBD2 is a possible D gene (6 bases). The CDR3 consists of 15 residues. Deletions cut 6 bases from V and 1 base from J, with 16 bases between. Looked up from germline, CDR1 is LGHDT and CDR2 is YNNKEL (reference sequence). Here the CDR3 reads CASSPVGGSSYEQYF. In DNA form, the CDR3 reads TGTGCCAGCAGTCCCGTCGGGGGTTCATCCTACGAGCAGTACTTC.

This clonotype was found a few times. The rearrangement links TRBV29-1 to TRBJ2-3; TRBD2 is a possible D gene (5 bases). The CDR3 consists of 15 residues. Germline V gives CDR1 SQVTM, CDR2 ANQGSEA. Trimming took 1 base from V and 0 from J, leaving 11 bases between them. CDR3 nucleotide sequence: TGCAGCGTTGAAGCTAGCCGAAGGAGCACAGATACGCAGTATTTT. It codes for CSVEASRRSTDTQYF.

This clonotype has a handful of counts. The chain is built from TRBV5-4 and TRBJ2-1, with unresolved D. V was shortened by 0 bases and J by 4 bases, with 14 bases between the two germline ends. Per germline, CDR1 SGHNT and CDR2 YYREEE (reference sequence). This CDR3 has 16 residues. DNA of the CDR3: TGTGCCAGCAGCTTGGGGCGACCTCGAGCTTACAATGAGCAGTTCTTC. This sequence encodes CASSLGRPRAYNEQFF.

In its sample, this clonotype was seen a few times. The chain is built from TRBV9 and TRBJ2-7; 12 bases are shared with TRBD2. Germline-derived CDR1 and CDR2 are SGDLS and YYNGEE. CDR3 length: 19 amino acids. V shed 3 bases, J shed 6 bases, and the junction held 19 bases outside the gene matches. The CDR3 reads CASSDHPGLAGGPLFEQYF. Here the CDR3 DNA reads TGTGCCAGCAGCGACCACCCGGGACTAGCGGGTGGGCCTCTTTTCGAGCAGTACTTC.

This clonotype was seen a handful of times. V usage is TRBV7-6 and J usage is TRBJ2-1; TRBD2 agrees at 11 bases. Germline CDR1 reads SGHVS; CDR2 reads FNYEAQ. With 5 bases clipped from V and 4 bases from J, the junction kept 7 bases outside the gene matches. This CDR3 has 16 amino acids. In DNA, the CDR3 is TGTGCCAGCAGCAACCCGACTAGCGGGGTTTACAATGAGCAGTTCTTC. The encoded protein is CASSNPTSGVYNEQFF. The whole variable domain, remainder taken from reference TRBV7-6 and TRBJ2-1, is GAGVSQSPRYKVTKRGQDVALRCDPISGHVSLYWYRQALGQGPEFLTYFNYEAQQDKSGLPNDRFSAERPEGSISTLTIQRTEQRDSAMYRCASSNPTSGVYNEQFFGPGTRLTVL.

The gene calls are TRBV7-6 and TRBJ1-4; D not resolved. Trimming pared 5 bases from V and 2 bases from J, leaving 6 bases between. This CDR3 has 13 amino acids. Germline-derived CDR1 and CDR2 are SGHVS and FNYEAQ. CDR3 residues: CASSRWTNEKLFF. CDR3 nucleotides: TGTGCCAGCAGCCGCTGGACTAATGAAAAACTGTTTTTT.

This clonotype was found many times. The rearrangement joins TRBV20-1 to TRBJ2-5; D perhaps matches TRBD2 (6 bases). Germline V gives CDR1 DFQATT, CDR2 SNEGSKA (reference sequence). The germline V and J ends were trimmed by 6 bases and 2 bases, with 13 bases remaining between them. The CDR3 runs to 13 residues. CDR3 sequence: CSARPGVQETQYF. The CDR3 DNA reads TGCAGTGCCAGACCGGGAGTACAAGAGACCCAGTACTTC.